This note documents a single T cell receptor beta chain sequence. The entry originates in a study of shared clonotypes between healthy human individuals. Repertoires were generated with immunoSEQ multiplex PCR, while TCRdb's copy carries only in-frame clones and drops some. This table holds fewer than 1 million clones, 96% found once. Naive CD8 populations comprised CD45RO-negative cells positively selected for CCR7, excluding terminally differentiated effector memory CD45RA+ cells. The CDR3 is 18 amino acids. Germline V gene sequence: CDR1 GTSNPN, CDR2 SVGIG (reference sequence). V was pared by 2 bases and J by 6 bases, with 20 bases of the junction left unmatched.

The sample comprised naive CD8+ T cells sorted from blood. The rearrangement uses TRBV30 and TRBJ1-1; TRBD1 matches 8 bases. The TCR comes from a man younger than 45 in good health. The DNA for the CDR3 is TGTGCCTGGAGTCCTTTAACCTATCGGGACAGGCGATCCCCTGAAGCTTTCTTT. It translates to CAWSPLTYRDRRSPEAFF.